Each of the 16 T cell receptor beta chains below was sequenced from the same sample in a study of identical twins. In TCRdb, the 5' RACE reads were re-called with MiXCR into one record per CDR3 protein. The table has about 720,000 distinct CDR3 sequences, around 8.6% seen once. This sample also appeared in a second study, on yellow fever vaccine responses in identical twins.

Specimen: PBMCs. The receptors were gathered from a woman aged 18-35 years in good health.

This sequence joins TRBV25-1 and TRBJ2-3; either TRBD1 or TRBD2 may supply D (8 bases each). CDR1 and CDR2 (germline): MGHDK, SYGVNS. The CDR3 runs 17 residues. Between the trimmed V and J ends, which lost 7 bases and 2 bases, there was a span of 22 bases. The CDR3 protein is CASTGGLSGMNTDTQYF. The DNA for the CDR3 is TGTGCCAGCACAGGGGGCCTTAGCGGGATGAACACAGATACGCAGTATTTT.

The rearrangement links TRBV7-9 to TRBJ2-2; D remains unclear. This CDR3 contains 14 residues. V lost 3 bases and J 0 bases, leaving 5 bases between the germline ends. Looked up from germline, CDR1 is SEHNR and CDR2 is FQNEAQ (reference sequence). In nucleotides, the CDR3 is TGTGCCAGCAGCTTCTCGGCGAACACCGGGGAGCTGTTTTTT. Its protein product is CASSFSANTGELFF.

This chain uses TRBV20-1 with TRBJ2-1; D might be TRBD2 (5 bases). The V gene's germline CDR1 is DFQATT and CDR2 SNEGSKA (reference sequence). The CDR3 sequence is 12 residues long. Trimming left V 3 bases short and J 10 bases short, with 13 bases between. CDR3: CSASYRGLEQFF. CDR3 DNA sequence: TGCAGTGCTAGTTATAGAGGGTTAGAGCAGTTCTTC.

This clonotype occurred a few times. The chain carries TRBV20-1 and TRBJ1-2, with D tentatively TRBD1 (5 bases). This CDR3 is built from 15 residues. Trimming pared 0 bases from V and 4 bases from J, leaving 15 bases between. From germline, CDR1 is DFQATT and CDR2 SNEGSKA (reference sequence). The CDR3 is CSARDLRTNGYGYTF. The CDR3 DNA reads as TGCAGTGCTAGAGATTTACGGACAAATGGCTATGGCTACACCTTC.

This clonotype has more than one count but fewer than ten. This chain joins TRBV12-3 or TRBV12-4 and TRBJ1-2; possibly TRBD1 for D (5 bases). V lost 4 bases, J lost 4 bases, and 7 bases lay in between. The CDR3 loop spans 12 amino acids. The CDR3 DNA reads as TGTGCCAGCAGTTCCGGGGCCTATGGCTACACCTTC. Its protein is CASSSGAYGYTF.

The chain has TRBV27 and TRBJ2-7; TRBD2 aligns across 7 bases. V shed 6 bases and J 2 bases; nucleotides not matched to a gene: 10. From germline, CDR1 is MNHEY and CDR2 SMNVEV (reference sequence). CDR3 length equals 15 residues. This chain's CDR3 is CASSPITSEPYEQYF. For the CDR3, the DNA is TGTGCCAGCAGCCCTATCACTAGCGAGCCCTACGAGCAGTACTTC.

The chain combines TRBV6-1 with TRBJ2-7, with D perhaps TRBD2 (6 bases). Germline V gives CDR1 MNHNS, CDR2 SASEGT. V lost 6 bases to trimming and J lost 2 bases, with 17 bases between them. The CDR3 loop spans 15 amino acids. The DNA of the CDR3 is TGTGCCAGCAGGAGGGACTCCGCGATCACCTACGAGCAGTACTTC. Its protein is CASRRDSAITYEQYF.

Details on this clonotype: Just one base apart from a much larger clone, this may be a read error. The chain couples TRBV3-1 to TRBJ2-7, with a possible D match to TRBD2 (6 bases). This CDR3 is 14 amino acids long. Germline V gene data show CDR1 as LGHDT and CDR2 as YNNKEL (reference sequence). The CDR3 nucleotides are TGTGCCAGCAGCCAAGGCGGGAACTCCTACGAGCTGTACTTC. Amino acid sequence: CASSQGGNSYELYF.

This rearrangement joins TRBV15 to TRBJ2-5, with D possibly being TRBD1 or TRBD2 (5 bases each). Germline CDR1 is LNHNV and CDR2 is YYDKDF (reference sequence). Trimming removed 0 bases from V and 4 bases from J, with 15 bases in between. This CDR3 has 16 amino acids. In DNA form, the CDR3 reads TGTGCCACCAGCAGAGATCGGGCAGGGAGCGGAGAGACCCAGTACTTC. Translated, it gives CATSRDRAGSGETQYF.

Many counts were recorded for this clonotype. V usage is TRBV5-1 and J usage is TRBJ2-1; maybe TRBD1 (5 bases). The CDR3 sequence is 12 residues long. With 1 base removed from V and 8 bases from J, the gap between germline ends came to 7 bases. Per the germline V gene, CDR1 is SGHRS and CDR2 is YFSETQ. CDR3 DNA: TGCGCCAGCAGCTTGCAGGGCCATGAGCAGTTCTTC. Translated: CASSLQGHEQFF.

This chain uses TRBV4-1 with TRBJ2-7; 9 bases map to TRBD1. The CDR3 is 14 amino acids. J gave up 4 bases and V 0 bases, and 1 base lay outside the gene matches. Looked up from germline, CDR1 is MGHRA and CDR2 is YSYEKL. CDR3 sequence (DNA): TGCGCCAGCAGCCAAGAAGGGACAGGGTACGAGCAGTACTTC. Amino acid sequence: CASSQEGTGYEQYF.

This chain connects TRBV7-9 to TRBJ2-1, with TRBD1 matching 7 bases. The CDR3 loop spans 14 amino acids. V trimming: 1 base; J trimming: 7 bases; junction bases outside the gene matches: 4. The germline gives CDR1 SEHNR, CDR2 FQNEAQ (reference sequence). The CDR3 region is CASSLVQGKNEQFF. The CDR3 DNA follows: TGTGCCAGCAGCTTAGTACAGGGGAAAAATGAGCAGTTCTTC.

This rearrangement joins TRBV28 to TRBJ1-1, with 8 bases matching TRBD1. Per germline, CDR1 MDHEN and CDR2 SYDVKM. The CDR3 covers 14 residues. V trimming: 6 bases; J trimming: 11 bases; junction bases outside the gene matches: 14. The CDR3: CASSMTGAAPAAFF. The CDR3 DNA reads as TGTGCCAGCAGCATGACAGGGGCGGCCCCAGCGGCTTTCTTT.

This clonotype was counted at least ten times. The chain recombines TRBV29-1 with TRBJ2-1; 14 positions match TRBD2. The germline CDR1 and CDR2 sequences are SQVTM and ANQGSEA. Trimming at V came to 4 bases and at J to 14 bases, leaving 19 bases not matched to a gene. CDR3 size: 17 residues. CDR3 bases: TGCAGCGTTGGAAGGGGCTGGGCACCGGGACTAGCGGGAGCGGAGTTCTTC. It is translated as CSVGRGWAPGLAGAEFF.

This clonotype was observed a handful of times. V gene TRBV7-9 combines with J gene TRBJ2-1, with TRBD1 identical over 11 bases. Germline-derived CDR1 and CDR2 are SEHNR and FQNEAQ (reference sequence). Germline trimming cut 8 bases from V and 4 bases from J; bases unmatched to any gene: 7. CDR3 length equals 15 residues. CDR3 bases: TGTGCCAGCGAAACAGGGACAGGGGGTTACAATGAGCAGTTCTTC. As protein: CASETGTGGYNEQFF.

This clonotype was observed a handful of times. The chain combines TRBV6-5 with TRBJ2-3; 12 bases map to TRBD1. The J segment lost 2 bases and the V segment lost 4 bases, leaving 7 bases of the junction unmatched. The CDR3 is 17 amino acids. Per germline, CDR1 MNHEY and CDR2 SVGAGI. DNA for the CDR3: TGTGCCAGCAGTTTCCCCGGGACAGGGGGCAACACAGATACGCAGTATTTT. Its protein product is CASSFPGTGGNTDTQYF.